A single sample is the source of the 8 T cell receptor beta chains below, sequenced in a study of human T cells and chemical hapten exposure. TCRdb recomputed calls from the RACE reads with MiXCR, one row per CDR3 protein. The sample holds more than 100,000 distinct CDR3 sequences, roughly 13% seen once. Time point given: patch test 1, 2 weeks after DPC sensitization. Treatment in this sample: therapeutic diphenylcyclopropenone sensitization with weekly scalp DPC. The starting material was whole blood, obtained in connection with sensitization to the hapten diphenylcyclopropenone (DPC). The receptors come from a man younger than 30 with alopecia areata. Some clones in this sample may be carry-over from other donors' samples.

This sequence joins TRBV20-1 and TRBJ1-5; 9 bases are a match to TRBD1. From germline, CDR1 is DFQATT and CDR2 SNEGSKA (reference sequence). V shed 3 bases, J shed 2 bases, and the junction held 2 bases outside the gene matches. The CDR3 runs to 14 residues. The CDR3 spells CSARGTGRNQPQHF. CDR3 coding DNA: TGCAGTGCTAGGGGGACAGGGCGCAATCAGCCCCAGCATTTT.

A few counts support this clonotype. This sequence joins TRBV7-8 and TRBJ1-2; D might be TRBD1 (5 bases). Trimming stripped 0 bases from V and 2 bases from J, with 13 bases between. The germline CDR1 and CDR2 sequences are SGHVS and FQNEAQ. This CDR3 is 16 amino acids long. CDR3 coding DNA: TGTGCCAGCAGCTTAGCGCGGATGGGACGGAACTATGGCTACACCTTC. This gives the protein CASSLARMGRNYGYTF.

The V gene is TRBV12-3 or TRBV12-4, the J gene TRBJ1-3; D is ambiguous. V dropped 6 bases and J dropped 3 bases, with 3 bases sitting between them. This CDR3 contains 11 residues. The DNA for the CDR3 is TGTGCCAGCAGCATTGGAAACACCATATATTTT. This gives the protein CASSIGNTIYF.

Only a few counts were recorded for this clonotype. CDR3 sequence reads: CASSLRIDSSGNTIYF. The CDR3 nucleotides read TGTGCCAGCAGCCTTCGCATTGACAGTTCTGGAAACACCATATATTTT. The chain carries TRBV7-8 and TRBJ1-3, with D possibly matching TRBD1 (5 bases). The CDR3 has 16 residues. In germline, CDR1 is SGHVS, CDR2 FQNEAQ. V lost 5 bases, J lost 1 base, and 15 bases lay in between.

The table lists this clonotype with a few counts. V and J are TRBV10-3 and TRBJ2-7, with D perhaps TRBD1 (5 bases). The V and J ends lost 6 bases and 3 bases respectively, with 12 bases between them. The CDR3 consists of 13 residues. Germline V gene data show CDR1 as ENHRY and CDR2 as SYGVKD. The DNA of the CDR3 is TGTGCCATCAGCAAGACCGACAGCTACGAGCAGTACTTC. Protein product: CAISKTDSYEQYF.

In DNA form, the CDR3 reads TGTGCCAGCAGCTTAGCGAGATCCGTGAATGAGCAGTTCTTC. It yields the protein CASSLARSVNEQFF. V gene TRBV7-8 combines with J gene TRBJ2-1; D is unresolved. Germline CDR1 SGHVS, CDR2 FQNEAQ. The CDR3 totals 14 residues. Trimming pared 0 bases from V and 7 bases from J, leaving 10 bases between.

This clonotype was picked up many times. This rearrangement joins TRBV11-2 to TRBJ2-7, with unresolved D. Germline values: CDR1 SGHAT, CDR2 FQNNGV. The CDR3 totals 13 residues. V dropped 7 bases and J dropped 2 bases, with 12 bases sitting between them. This CDR3 is CASTLDNTYEQYF. CDR3 in DNA: TGTGCCAGCACCCTTGACAACACCTACGAGCAGTACTTC.

This clonotype was detected only a few times. CDR3 residues: CASSLALGNTGELFF. CDR3 nucleotide sequence: TGTGCCAGCAGCTTAGCTCTCGGGAACACCGGGGAGCTGTTTTTT. V gene TRBV11-2 combines with J gene TRBJ2-2; D remains ambiguous. Between the trimmed V and J ends, which lost 1 base and 1 base, there was a span of 7 bases. CDR1 is SGHAT, CDR2 FQNNGV, per germline. The CDR3 is 15 residues long.